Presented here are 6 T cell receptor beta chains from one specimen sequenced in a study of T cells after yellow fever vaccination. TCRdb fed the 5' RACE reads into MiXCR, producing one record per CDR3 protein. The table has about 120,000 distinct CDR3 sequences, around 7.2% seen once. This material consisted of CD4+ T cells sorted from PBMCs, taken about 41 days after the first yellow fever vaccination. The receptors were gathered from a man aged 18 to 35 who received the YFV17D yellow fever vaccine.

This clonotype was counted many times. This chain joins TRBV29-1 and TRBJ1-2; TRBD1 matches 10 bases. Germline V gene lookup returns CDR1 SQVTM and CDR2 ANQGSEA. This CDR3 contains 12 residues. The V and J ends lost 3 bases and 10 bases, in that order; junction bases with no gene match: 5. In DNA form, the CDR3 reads TGCAGCGTTGAGAGGACAGGGGGTGACTACACCTTC. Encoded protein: CSVERTGGDYTF.

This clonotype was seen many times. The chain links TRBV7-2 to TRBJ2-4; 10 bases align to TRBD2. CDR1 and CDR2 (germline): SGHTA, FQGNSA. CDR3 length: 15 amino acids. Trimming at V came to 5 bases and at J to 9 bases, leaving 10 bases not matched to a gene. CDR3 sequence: CASSLSSGGPPIQYF. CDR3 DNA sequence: TGTGCCAGCAGCCTAAGTAGCGGGGGGCCACCCATTCAGTACTTC.

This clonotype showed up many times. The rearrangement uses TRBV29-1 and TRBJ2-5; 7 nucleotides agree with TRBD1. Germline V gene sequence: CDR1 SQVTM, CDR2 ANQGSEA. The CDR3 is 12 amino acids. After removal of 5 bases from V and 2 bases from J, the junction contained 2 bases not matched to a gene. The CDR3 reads CSVRGPQETQYF. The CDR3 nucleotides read TGCAGCGTTAGGGGGCCTCAAGAGACCCAGTACTTC. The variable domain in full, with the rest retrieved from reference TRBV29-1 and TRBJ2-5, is SAVISQKPSRDICQRGTSLTIQCQVDSQVTMMFWYRQQPGQSLTLIATANQGSEATYESGFVIDKFPISRPNLTFSTLTVSNMSPEDSSIYLCSVRGPQETQYFGPGTRLLVL.

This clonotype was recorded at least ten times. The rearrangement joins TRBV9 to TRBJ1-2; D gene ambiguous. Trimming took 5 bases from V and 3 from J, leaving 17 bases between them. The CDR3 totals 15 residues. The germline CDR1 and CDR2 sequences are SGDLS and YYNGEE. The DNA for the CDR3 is TGTGCCAGCAGGGGTAAAAGCGCCGGATACTATGGCTACACCTTC. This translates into CASRGKSAGYYGYTF.

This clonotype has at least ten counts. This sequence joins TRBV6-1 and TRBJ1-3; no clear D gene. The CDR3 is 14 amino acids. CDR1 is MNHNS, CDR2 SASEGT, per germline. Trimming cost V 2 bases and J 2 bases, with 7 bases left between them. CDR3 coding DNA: TGTGCCAGCAGTGAAAACCGCGCTGGAAACACCATATATTTT. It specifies CASSENRAGNTIYF.

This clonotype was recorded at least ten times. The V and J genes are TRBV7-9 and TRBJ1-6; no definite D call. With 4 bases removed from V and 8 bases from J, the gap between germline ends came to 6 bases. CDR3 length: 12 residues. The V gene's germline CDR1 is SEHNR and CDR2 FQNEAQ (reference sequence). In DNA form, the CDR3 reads TGTGCCAGCAGCTCAGAAGATTCACCCCTCCACTTT. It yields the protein CASSSEDSPLHF. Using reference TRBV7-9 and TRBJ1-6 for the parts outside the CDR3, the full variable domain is DTGVSQNPRHKITKRGQNVTFRCDPISEHNRLYWYRQTLGQGPEFLTYFQNEAQLEKSRLLSDRFSAERPKGSFSTLEIQRTEQGDSAMYLCASSSEDSPLHFGNGTRLTVT.